The T cell receptor (beta chain) under discussion was sequenced for a study of T cells after somatic rescue of genetic block (dated by TCRdb to 2018 to 2021). Some background on the complete study: What the study looked at was long-term robustness, specifically in a T-cell system that came about through somatic rescue of a genetic block in T-cell development.

The method behind the library was the immunoSEQ multiplex PCR assay. In its TCRdb copy, this immuneACCESS table keeps in-frame sequences only and misses some clones. Where compared with another copy, unresolved V genes explain less than half of these, and the others have no known cause. This sample lists about 72,000 clones; approximately 91% were detected once. Approximately 3% of the sample is held by the ten biggest clonotypes. There are 20 amino acids in the CDR3, from cysteine to phenylalanine inclusive. Only the CDR3 part of the read is kept: 60 bases, read in frame from the first base. CDR1 and CDR2 were assigned from the germline V gene (reference sequence) as MNHEY and SMNVEV. Relative to germline, V is missing 6 bases and J is missing 0 bases, with 22 bases of the junction outside any gene match. A word on this clone: Its antigen has not been determined. Base quality data are lacking; no much larger clone is found one base away.

The chain was built from TRBV27 and TRBJ2-7, with 8 central nucleotides matching TRBD2. This TCR was sampled from a man aged 30 to 39. Input material: peripheral blood mononuclear cells (PBMCs). The nucleotide sequence is given as TGTGCCAGCAGACTCCTCCCGGGACTAGGACGTCAGGACACCTCCTACGAGCAGTACTTC. Its translation is CASRLLPGLGRQDTSYEQYF.